The 10 T cell receptor beta chains below all came from one sample that was sequenced in a study of prognosis after radiotherapy for stage I lung cancer. Genomic DNA served as the source from which two-round multiplex PCR generated TCR beta CDR3 amplicons. Initially, in first-round PCR, primers specific to each TRBV and TRBJ gene were used. One entry per CDR3 protein results from TCRdb running MiXCR on the multiplex PCR reads. This sample has 9,500 to 15,000 distinct CDR3 sequences, with 45% to 65% found just once. Source: PBMCs, taken before or after stereotactic body radiation therapy (not recorded which). The origin of the receptors is a donor aged 50 or older with non-small cell lung cancer.

As for this clonotype: The conserved closing phenylalanine or tryptophan is absent in this CDR3, likely reflecting a read error. V usage is TRBV6-2 or TRBV6-3 and J usage is TRBJ2-7, with TRBD2 matching over 14 bases. V lost 7 bases and J lost 3; bases outside the gene matches: 5. In germline, CDR1 is MNHEY, CDR2 SVGEGT. CDR3 size: 15 residues. The CDR3 DNA sequence: TGTGCCAGCATCCCGACTAGCGGGAGGGGCTACGAGCAGTACCTC. It translates to CASIPTSGRGYEQYL.

For this clonotype: Sequence at one end of the junction differs from germline and may be a read error. V usage is TRBV24-1 and J usage is TRBJ2-1; D is perhaps TRBD2 (6 bases). Looked up from germline, CDR1 is KGHDR and CDR2 is SFDVKD. The CDR3 has 13 amino acids. The CDR3 reads CATGELAINEQFF. The CDR3 nucleotides are TGTGCCACCGGTGAACTAGCAATCAATGAGCAGTTCTTC.

This clonotype was observed at least ten times. The genes are TRBV5-4 and TRBJ2-6, with unresolved D. Trimming pared 4 bases from V and 0 bases from J, leaving 8 bases between. This CDR3 has 15 residues. In germline, CDR1 is SGHNT, CDR2 YYREEE (reference sequence). The CDR3 reads CASSVDTSGANVLTF. The CDR3 region has the DNA TGTGCCAGCAGCGTCGACACCTCTGGGGCCAACGTCCTGACTTTC.

By share, this clonotype counts as medium-sized. Here the CDR3 omits its conserved ending phenylalanine or tryptophan, so a read error is the likely source. The gene calls are TRBV20-1 and TRBJ2-1; 10 bases are shared with TRBD2. The length of the CDR3 is 16 residues. After removal of 4 bases from V and 6 bases from J, the junction contained 12 bases not matched to a gene. CDR1 and CDR2 (germline): DFQATT, SNEGSKA (reference sequence). CDR3 sequence reads: CSATPDSSGSINEQFL. CDR3 in DNA: TGCAGTGCTACACCTGACTCTAGCGGGAGTATCAATGAGCAGTTCCTC.

The count of this clonotype is one. This sequence joins TRBV19 and TRBJ2-1, with 14 bases matching TRBD2. Germline V gives CDR1 LNHDA, CDR2 SQIVND (reference sequence). The CDR3 totals 18 residues. Germline trimming cut 3 bases from V and 5 bases from J; bases unmatched to any gene: 9. Here the CDR3 DNA reads TGTGCCAGTAGTATCATTCCCGGGACTAGCGGGAGTAACAATGAGCAGTTCTTC. The encoded protein is CASSIIPGTSGSNNEQFF.

The chain couples TRBV7-3 to TRBJ2-2; 10 nucleotides line up with TRBD2. This CDR3 is built from 17 residues. The germline gives CDR1 SGHTA, CDR2 FQGTGA. The V segment lost 6 bases and the J segment 0 bases; nucleotides outside the gene matches: 7. This chain's CDR3 is CASSGLAGVTNTGELFF. In DNA form, the CDR3 reads TGTGCCAGCAGTGGTCTAGCGGGAGTGACGAACACCGGGGAGCTGTTTTTT. Full variable domain (missing parts from reference TRBV7-3 and TRBJ2-2): GAGVSQTPSNKVTEKGKYVELRCDPISGHTALYWYRQSLGQGPEFLIYFQGTGAADDSGLPNDRFFAVRPEGSVSTLKIQRTERGDSAVYLCASSGLAGVTNTGELFFGEGSRLTVL.

V usage is TRBV4-3 and J usage is TRBJ2-2; D is uncertain. CDR3 length: 12 amino acids. The V end lost 2 bases, the J end lost 4 bases, and 2 bases lay between the germline ends. Germline CDR1 LGHNA, CDR2 YSLEER. The CDR3, as DNA: TGCGCCAGCAGCCAAAGCACCGGGGAGCTGTTTTTT. This translates into CASSQSTGELFF.

This clonotype was seen ten or more times. A much more abundant neighbour one base away suggests this may be a read error. The V call is TRBV2, the J call TRBJ1-6; D perhaps matches TRBD1 (5 bases). CDR1 is SNHLY, CDR2 FYNNEI, per germline. The CDR3 is made up of 14 amino acids. CDR3 coding DNA: TGTGTCAGCAGTGGCAGGGATTATAATTCACCCCTCCACTTT. Its translation: CVSSGRDYNSPLHF. The entire variable domain, with the rest obtained from reference TRBV2 and TRBJ1-6, is as follows: EPEVTQTPSHQVTQMGQEVILRCVPISNHLYFYWYRQILGQKVEFLVSFYNNEISEKSEIFDDQFSVERPDGSNFTLKIRSTKLEDSAMYFCVSSGRDYNSPLHFGNGTRLTVT.

This clonotype was seen ten or more times. The CDR3 DNA reads as TGTGCCAGCAGCTTTCAGGGCAGCCGTTCCTCCTATGGCTACACCTTC. This translates into CASSFQGSRSSYGYTF. The chain links TRBV5-6 to TRBJ1-2, with a tentative D call TRBD1 (5 bases). CDR3 length: 16 amino acids. The germline V and J ends were trimmed by 2 bases and 4 bases, with 18 bases remaining between them. CDR1 is SGHDT and CDR2 is YYEEEE in the germline V gene.

This clonotype was counted at least ten times. The genes are TRBV7-3 and TRBJ1-1; D gene ambiguous. V was shortened by 8 bases and J by 1 base, with 8 bases between the two germline ends. There are 12 residues in the CDR3. CDR1 and CDR2 (germline): SGHTA, FQGTGA. CDR3 region: CASGDPNTEAFF. CDR3 sequence (DNA): TGTGCCAGCGGCGATCCGAACACTGAAGCTTTCTTT. The full variable domain, in which reference TRBV7-3 and TRBJ1-1 provide the parts outside the CDR3, is GAGVSQTPSNKVTEKGKYVELRCDPISGHTALYWYRQSLGQGPEFLIYFQGTGAADDSGLPNDRFFAVRPEGSVSTLKIQRTERGDSAVYLCASGDPNTEAFFGQGTRLTVV.